The T cell receptor (beta chain) described here comes from a study of cytotoxic CD8 clonotypes in ibrutinib-treated CLL. TCRdb's copy holds only in-frame clones and misses some; the assay was immunoSEQ multiplex PCR. The sample shows more than 200,000 clones, roughly 77% of them seen only once. CDR1 and CDR2 from the germline V gene are SGHRS and YFSETQ. Trimming removed 4 bases from V and 3 bases from J; junction bases left unmatched: 3. The CDR3 loop spans 13 amino acids. The receptor comes from a human donor with chronic lymphocytic leukemia. Sequenced here: PBMCs, sampled after 12 months of ibrutinib treatment. This rearrangement joins TRBV5-1 to TRBJ1-1; TRBD1 matches at 7 bases. The CDR3 DNA sequence: TGCGCCAGCAGCCAGGACAGGTACACTGAAGCTTTCTTT. The encoded protein is CASSQDRYTEAFF.